The 22 T cell receptor beta chains reported below all come from one sample, sequenced in a study of T cells in Graves' hyperthyroidism and ophthalmopathy. RNA transcripts gave rise to amplified TCR beta CDR3 regions. Carried out on the TCR CDR3, a first-round RT-PCR used the HTBI primer set. TCRdb fed the multiplex PCR reads into MiXCR, producing one record per CDR3 protein. The sample holds about 600,000 distinct CDR3 sequences, more than 12% seen once. The sequenced sample was blood. Receptors originate from a woman aged 50 to 60 with Graves' ophthalmopathy.

Ten or more counts support this clonotype. The rearrangement joins TRBV9 to TRBJ2-2, with D possibly TRBD1 on 6 matching bases. V lost 4 bases and J 1 base, leaving 11 bases between the germline ends. This CDR3 spans 15 amino acids. Germline CDR1 and CDR2: SGDLS and YYNGEE. The CDR3 sequence is CASSTRTENTGELFF. Here the CDR3 DNA reads TGTGCCAGCAGCACCAGGACAGAGAACACCGGGGAGCTGTTTTTT.

This clonotype occurred many times. The chain recombines TRBV18 with TRBJ2-1, with D hard to call. CDR3 length: 15 residues. Germline CDR1 and CDR2: KGHSH and LQKENI. Trimming cost V 4 bases and J 0 bases, with 10 bases left between them. The CDR3, as DNA: TGTGCCAGCTCACAGGACGCCAGCTCCTACAATGAGCAGTTCTTC. This translates into CASSQDASSYNEQFF.

In regard to this clonotype: The junction differs from germline at one of its ends, possibly a read error. The rearrangement joins TRBV20-1 to TRBJ2-4, with TRBD2 matching 9 bases. There are 18 residues in the CDR3. The V gene's germline CDR1 is DFQATT and CDR2 SNEGSKA (reference sequence). The chain's CDR3 is CSASVTSGFTIAKSIQYF. The CDR3 DNA is TGCAGTGCTAGCGTGACTAGCGGATTTACTATAGCCAAAAGCATTCAGTACTTC.

In this sample, this clonotype turned up many times. The rearrangement joins TRBV28 to TRBJ1-2; D gene ambiguous. Between the trimmed V and J ends, which lost 6 bases and 2 bases, there was a span of 19 bases. Germline V lookup: CDR1 MDHEN, CDR2 SYDVKM. This CDR3 has 16 amino acids. The CDR3 loop reads CASRSPARMLNYGYTF. In DNA, the CDR3 is TGTGCCAGCAGATCTCCTGCCCGAATGCTCAACTATGGCTACACCTTC.

The chain links TRBV19 to TRBJ2-1; 11 bases agree with TRBD2. The CDR3 is 16 residues long. Germline assignment: CDR1 LNHDA and CDR2 SQIVND (reference sequence). Losses at the gene ends were 3 bases for V and 2 bases for J; bases not matched to a gene: 3. The CDR3 bases are TGTGCCAGTAGTATTATAGCGGGAGGGCCCTACAATGAGCAGTTCTTC. Its translation is CASSIIAGGPYNEQFF.

CDR3 nucleotide sequence: TGCGCCACACGGACAGAGCTAAACTATGGCTACACCTTC. Amino acid sequence: CATRTELNYGYTF. V is TRBV5-1 and J is TRBJ1-2; tentative D call: TRBD1 (6 bases). In germline, CDR1 is SGHRS, CDR2 YFSETQ. The CDR3 length is 13 residues. V lost 9 bases to trimming and J lost 2 bases, with 14 bases between them. The entire variable domain, with the rest obtained from reference TRBV5-1 and TRBJ1-2, is as follows: KAGVTQTPRYLIKTRGQQVTLSCSPISGHRSVSWYQQTPGQGLQFLFEYFSETQRNKGNFPGRFSGRQFSNSRSEMNVSTLELGDSALYLCATRTELNYGYTFGSGTRLTVV.

This clonotype was counted ten times or more. The chain is built from TRBV12-3 or TRBV12-4 and TRBJ2-5; 7 bases are shared with TRBD1. This CDR3 is built from 16 residues. V shed 2 bases, J shed 2 bases, and the junction held 8 bases outside the gene matches. CDR3 nucleotides: TGTGCCAGCAGTTTAATCTTTTCAGGGGGACAAGAGACCCAGTACTTC. Residues: CASSLIFSGGQETQYF.

This chain connects TRBV14 to TRBJ2-2, with 14 bases matching TRBD2. Germline V gives CDR1 SGHDN, CDR2 FVKESK. This CDR3 has 17 residues. Germline trimming cut 1 base from V and 5 bases from J; bases unmatched to any gene: 3. CDR3 DNA: TGTGCCAGCAGCCAAGGGACTAGCGGGAGGTATACCGGGGAGCTGTTTTTT. Translation: CASSQGTSGRYTGELFF.

This clonotype was seen a few times. A single base separates this from a much larger clone, so it may be a read error. The V call is TRBV2, the J call TRBJ2-1; 8 nucleotides agree with TRBD1. In germline, CDR1 is SNHLY, CDR2 FYNNEI. The CDR3 spans 14 residues. V gave up 6 bases and J gave up 9 bases; unmatched junction bases: 10. In DNA, the CDR3 is TGTGCCAGCAGGGACGGGACAGGCACTAGTGAGCAGTTCTTC. Amino acid sequence: CASRDGTGTSEQFF.

The rearrangement uses TRBV7-2 and TRBJ1-5; maybe TRBD1 (5 bases). Germline V lookup: CDR1 SGHTA, CDR2 FQGNSA. The V end was cut by 4 bases, the J end by 3 bases, with 16 bases between. The CDR3 is 16 amino acids. The CDR3 nucleotides are TGTGCCAGCAGCTCTCACCCCCGGGGGATCAATCAGCCCCAGCATTTT. Translating gives CASSSHPRGINQPQHF.

At least ten counts were recorded for this clonotype. The CDR3 loop is CASSPPSSGSRGTQYF. The CDR3, as DNA: TGTGCCAGCAGTCCTCCCTCTAGCGGGAGTAGAGGGACCCAGTACTTC. This rearrangement joins TRBV28 to TRBJ2-5; 10 bases agree with TRBD2. The V and J ends lost 5 bases and 7 bases, in that order; junction bases with no gene match: 13. Germline CDR1 reads MDHEN; CDR2 reads SYDVKM. CDR3 length: 16 residues.

A few counts support this clonotype. The chain has TRBV6-4 and TRBJ1-5; D is possibly TRBD1 (5 bases). Germline V gives CDR1 MRHNA, CDR2 SNTAGT. V lost 0 bases to trimming and J lost 0 bases, with 18 bases between them. CDR3 length: 19 amino acids. CDR3 DNA: TGTGCCAGCAGTGACTCGACTTTAAATGCGACAGATAGCAATCAGCCCCAGCATTTT. Its translation: CASSDSTLNATDSNQPQHF.

This rearrangement joins TRBV29-1 to TRBJ2-1; possible D gene TRBD1, 6 bases. The CDR3 sequence is 14 residues long. Trimming took 4 bases from V and 1 from J, leaving 11 bases between them. The germline gives CDR1 SQVTM, CDR2 ANQGSEA. The CDR3 sequence is CSVGGRLSYNEQFF. In nucleotides, the CDR3 is TGCAGCGTTGGGGGGCGCTTATCCTACAATGAGCAGTTCTTC.

In its sample, this clonotype was seen many times. J is TRBJ2-7 and V is TRBV27, with 8 positions matching TRBD1. CDR1 is MNHEY and CDR2 is SMNVEV in the germline V gene (reference sequence). The CDR3 is made up of 17 amino acids. V dropped 1 base and J dropped 1; count of bases not matched to a gene: 9. The CDR3 spells CASSLLVGTGVSYEQYF. CDR3 sequence (DNA): TGTGCCAGCAGTTTATTGGTTGGGACAGGAGTATCCTACGAGCAGTACTTC.

This clonotype has a handful of counts. The chain carries TRBV7-9 and TRBJ1-3, with TRBD1 identical over 7 bases. V was clipped by 2 bases and J by 0 bases; unmatched bases: 4. The CDR3 runs 16 residues. Germline CDR1 SEHNR, CDR2 FQNEAQ (reference sequence). As DNA, the CDR3 is TGTGCCAGCAGCTTATACGGGACAGTCTCTGGAAACACCATATATTTT. It yields the protein CASSLYGTVSGNTIYF.

J is TRBJ1-1 and V is TRBV7-9; 10 bases map to TRBD1. From germline, CDR1 is SEHNR and CDR2 FQNEAQ (reference sequence). Trimming cost V 4 bases and J 1 base; bases outside gene matches: 3. CDR3 size: 15 residues. CDR3 in amino acids: CASSWDRGENTEAFF. The CDR3 DNA reads TGTGCCAGCAGCTGGGACAGGGGCGAGAACACTGAAGCTTTCTTT.

This clonotype has ten or more counts. CDR3 nucleotides: TGTGCCAGCAGCGATAGGACAGGATCCTACGAGCAGTACTTC. It specifies CASSDRTGSYEQYF. The J gene is TRBJ2-7, the V gene TRBV3-1; 7 positions match TRBD1. The CDR3 loop spans 14 amino acids. Trimming took 5 bases from V and 1 from J; bases not matched to a gene: 5. Germline lookup yields CDR1 LGHDT and CDR2 YNNKEL (reference sequence).

This clonotype was observed at least ten times. The genes are TRBV18 and TRBJ1-1, with D possibly matching TRBD1 (6 bases). The CDR3 runs to 14 residues. Germline V CDR1 and CDR2: KGHSH, LQKENI. V was shortened by 5 bases and J by 1 base, with 11 bases between the two germline ends. CDR3 bases: TGTGCCAGCTCATTTCGGACAGAGAACACTGAAGCTTTCTTT. It is translated as CASSFRTENTEAFF.

This clonotype was detected a few times. This chain links TRBV6-1 with TRBJ1-2; D not resolved. The CDR3 has 12 residues. V lost 6 bases to trimming and J lost 11 bases, with 16 bases between them. Germline CDR1 and CDR2: MNHNS and SASEGT. CDR3 loop: CASSKYGESYTF. The DNA of the CDR3 is TGTGCCAGCAGCAAATATGGGGAAAGTTACACCTTC.

The rearrangement links TRBV6-1 to TRBJ1-5, with D perhaps TRBD1 (6 bases). The CDR3 has 16 amino acids. Germline V gives CDR1 MNHNS, CDR2 SASEGT. V lost 6 bases and J 1 base, leaving 16 bases between the germline ends. The CDR3 DNA follows: TGTGCCAGCAGCCAAGGGGGGGGGTGGAGCAATCAGCCCCAGCATTTT. Protein product: CASSQGGGWSNQPQHF.

V gene TRBV4-3 combines with J gene TRBJ2-1, with TRBD2 matching over 13 bases. Germline CDR1 and CDR2: LGHNA and YSLEER. The CDR3 has 17 residues. The V gene end was trimmed by 3 bases and the J gene end by 9 bases; junction bases not matched to a gene: 11. CDR3 DNA: TGCGCCAGCAGCCAGATCTGGACTAGCGGGAGAATCGGTGAGCAGTTCTTC. It translates to CASSQIWTSGRIGEQFF.

This clonotype was recorded once. One junction end does not reproduce the germline sequence, and a read error may be involved. The chain links TRBV6-4 to TRBJ2-6; TRBD2 might be the D (5 bases). Germline-derived CDR1 and CDR2 are MRHNA and SNTAGT. CDR3 length: 10 amino acids. CDR3 coding DNA: TGTGCCAGCAGTGACCCAGCGGAAGCTTTC. It specifies CASSDPAEAF.